This is a list of T cell receptor beta chains from one sample in a study of T-cell memory formation after mild COVID-19. Each CDR3 protein gets one entry after TCRdb re-called the 5' RACE reads with MiXCR. The sample holds about 390,000 distinct CDR3 sequences; 21% are singletons and the top ten take 9.5% to 15%. Input material: PBMCs or a T cell subset sorted from them (not recorded which). These receptors were collected from an adult woman who had mild COVID-19 (a few samples of this study predate the infection). Cell type and time point are not known. CDR3s include the opening cysteine and the closing phenylalanine or tryptophan. A D gene is named only where the DNA matches it firmly. Some rows mark clone size as missing; the rest say once, few, many or name a class of expanded clone.

V gene,D gene,clone size,J gene,CDR3 DNA,CDR3 protein
TRBV24-1,NA,NA,TRBJ2-1,TGTGCCACCAGTGATTTTAGGACTCCCACAGGTTCCTACAATGAGCAGTTCTTC,CATSDFRTPTGSYNEQFF
TRBV4-1,NA,NA,TRBJ2-7,TGCGCCAGCAGCCAAGGGTCCGGGGGCAAGTACTTC,CASSQGSGGKYF
TRBV15,TRBD2,few,TRBJ2-7,TGTGCCACCAGCAGTTGGGAGGCGGGAGGGTACGAGCAGTACTTC,CATSSWEAGGYEQYF
TRBV6-1,NA,few,TRBJ2-1,TGTGCCAGCAGCCTCAAGTTCAATGAGCAGTTCTTC,CASSLKFNEQFF
TRBV6-5,TRBD1,few,TRBJ2-7,TGTGCCAGCAGTGCGGGACAGGGCTTTGAGCAGTACTTC,CASSAGQGFEQYF
TRBV9,TRBD1,NA,TRBJ1-1,TGTGCCAGCAGCCCCTCTACAGGGGGTTGGACTGAAGCTTTCTTT,CASSPSTGGWTEAFF
TRBV7-8,TRBD1,few,TRBJ1-1,TGTGCCAGCAGCCGTAACCGGGACAGGGGGAAGTCTGAAGCTTTCTTT,CASSRNRDRGKSEAFF
TRBV9,NA,few,TRBJ2-2,TGTGCCAGCAGCGTAGACGGGGCCACCGGGGAGCTGTTTTTT,CASSVDGATGELFF
TRBV12-3/TRBV12-4,NA,once,TRBJ1-3,TGTGCCAGCACCCAGGGTCCTGGAAACACCATATATTTT,CASTQGPGNTIYF
TRBV6-5,TRBD2,few,TRBJ2-1,TGTGCCAGCAGCAAAGCGGGGGGAGCCTACAATGAGCAGTTCTTC,CASSKAGGAYNEQFF
TRBV12-3/TRBV12-4,NA,many,TRBJ2-2,TGTGCCAGCAGTCCCCACAACACCGGGGAGCTGTTTTTT,CASSPHNTGELFF
TRBV5-1,TRBD1,NA,TRBJ2-6,TGCGCCAGCAGCACAGGACAGGGCCTCAGCTCTGGGGCCAACGTCCTGACTTTC,CASSTGQGLSSGANVLTF
TRBV6-5,NA,NA,TRBJ2-3,TGTGCCAGCAGTTACTGGGGGCCTGGCACAGATACGCAGTATTTT,CASSYWGPGTDTQYF
TRBV11-2,NA,NA,TRBJ2-1,TGTGCCAGCAGCTTAGGATATCGGAAGAGGGGTCGGACCTACAATGAGCAGTTCTTC,CASSLGYRKRGRTYNEQFF
TRBV29-1,NA,NA,TRBJ1-1,TGCAGCGTTGCGTGGGGTGATAACACTGAAGCTTTCTTT,CSVAWGDNTEAFF
TRBV20-1,TRBD2,NA,TRBJ2-7,TGCAGTGCCTCCTCGGGTCTAGGGAGGGCCTACGAGCAGTACTTC,CSASSGLGRAYEQYF
TRBV20-1,NA,few,TRBJ2-4,TGCAGTGCTAGAGAGGGGGGCGGCAGCGACATTCAGTACTTC,CSAREGGGSDIQYF
TRBV5-1,NA,few,TRBJ2-1,TGCGCCAGCAGCTCGGCCCCCAGGGGAGGAGTCGATGAGCAGTTCTTC,CASSSAPRGGVDEQFF
TRBV6-5,TRBD1,NA,TRBJ2-7,TGTGCCAGCAGCCCCCCCCCAGGGGGCGAGCAGTACTTC,CASSPPPGGEQYF
TRBV5-1,TRBD2,NA,TRBJ2-1,TGCGCCAGCAGCTTGGGGACTAGCGGGGAATACAATGAGCAGTTCTTC,CASSLGTSGEYNEQFF
TRBV4-3,NA,few,TRBJ2-7,TGCGCCAGCAGCCAAGGAGTACAGGGCCCCTACGAGCAGTACTTC,CASSQGVQGPYEQYF
TRBV3-1,NA,NA,TRBJ2-7,TGTGCCAGCAGCCGGCGGGGTACCTACGAGCAGTACTTC,CASSRRGTYEQYF
TRBV4-1,NA,few,TRBJ2-5,TGCGCCAGCAGCGTCCGGGCTCTGGAGACCCAGTACTTC,CASSVRALETQYF
TRBV2,NA,few,TRBJ1-1,TGTGCCAGCAGTATGTCAGTGAACACTGAAGCTTTCTTT,CASSMSVNTEAFF
TRBV5-1,TRBD2,many,TRBJ2-7,TGCGCCAGCAGCTTGGGCGGGGCGGGGGGCTACGAGCAGTACTTC,CASSLGGAGGYEQYF
TRBV7-9,NA,NA,TRBJ2-7,TGTGCCAGCAGCTTGAAGTTATCCTACGAGCAGTACTTC,CASSLKLSYEQYF
TRBV29-1,NA,NA,TRBJ2-5,TGCAGCGTGGAGTGGGGCTCCTCTGGGGGGGAGACCCAGTACTTC,CSVEWGSSGGETQYF
TRBV6-6,NA,few,TRBJ1-2,TGTGCCAGCAGGGGGCGAGGTGGAGAGGGCTACACCTTC,CASRGRGGEGYTF
TRBV4-1,NA,NA,TRBJ2-7,TGCGCCAGCAGCCAAGGGTCTGCGAGCTACGAGCAGTACTTC,CASSQGSASYEQYF
TRBV6-5,NA,NA,TRBJ1-1,TGTGCCAGCATGGATCGGTTGGGAGAAGCTTTCTTT,CASMDRLGEAFF
TRBV5-1,NA,few,TRBJ1-2,TGCGCCAGCAGCCTAGACGCGGCACTAACTAACTATGGCTACACCTTC,CASSLDAALTNYGYTF
TRBV15,NA,NA,TRBJ2-1,TGTGCCACCAGCAGAGATGGAAGGGTCCGGGGGAATGAGCAGTTCTTC,CATSRDGRVRGNEQFF
TRBV5-5,TRBD1,few,TRBJ2-2,TGTGCCAGCAGCTTTTCCGGGACAGGGGCCGGGGAGCTGTTTTTT,CASSFSGTGAGELFF
TRBV30,NA,many,TRBJ2-1,TGTGCCTGGAGTTACGGCCACTACAATGAGCAGTTCTTC,CAWSYGHYNEQFF
TRBV12-3/TRBV12-4,NA,NA,TRBJ1-2,TGTGCCAGCAGTTTATGGCAGAACTATGGCTACACCTTC,CASSLWQNYGYTF
TRBV18,TRBD2,NA,TRBJ2-3,TGTGCCAGCTCACCCGGGACTAGTGAGGGTACGCAGTATTTT,CASSPGTSEGTQYF
TRBV5-1,NA,NA,TRBJ2-7,TGCGCCAGCAGCTTGGAAATTCAGGGGTCCTACGAGCAGTACTTC,CASSLEIQGSYEQYF
TRBV4-2,TRBD1,NA,TRBJ1-4,TGTGCCAGCAGCCAAGGACAGGGGATAAATGAAAAACTGTTTTTT,CASSQGQGINEKLFF
TRBV12-3/TRBV12-4,NA,NA,TRBJ1-1,TGTGCCAGCACAATTTCAAGGCTGAACACTGAAGCTTTCTTT,CASTISRLNTEAFF
TRBV24-1,TRBD2,NA,TRBJ2-3,TGTGCCACCAGTGACCCCGGACTAGCGGGAGGGCCTGATACGCAGTATTTT,CATSDPGLAGGPDTQYF